Below are 9 T cell receptor beta chains sequenced from a single sample in a study of low-dose radiotherapy and immunotherapy resistance in tumors. Time point of the sample: after trial treatment. Treatment described: LDRT plus nivolumab, ipilimumab, low-dose cyclophosphamide and aspirin (RACIN trial). With TRAV- and TRBV-specific primers, first-strand cDNA was made, covering the alpha and beta chains. Using a constant-region primer together with a V-primer adapter, TCRs were subjected to 20 to 25 PCR cycles of amplification. A single record per CDR3 protein comes from TCRdb applying MiXCR to the reads. The sample carries tens of thousands of distinct CDR3 sequences, under 30% recorded once. Sequences were derived from PBMCs, sampled after low-dose radiotherapy plus immunotherapy. These receptors all come from a male donor with prostate cancer.

At least ten counts were recorded for this clonotype. V usage is TRBV28 and J usage is TRBJ2-1; TRBD2 matches 12 bases. The CDR3 runs 17 residues. Germline V CDR1 and CDR2: MDHEN, SYDVKM. Trimming cost V 3 bases and J 7 bases; bases outside gene matches: 10. The CDR3, as DNA: TGTGCCAGCAGTTTCCCCGGACTAGCGGGGAGGTGGAATGAGCAGTTCTTC. Its translation: CASSFPGLAGRWNEQFF.

This clonotype was counted many times. The V and J genes are TRBV28 and TRBJ2-5; possible D gene TRBD2, 5 bases. Germline CDR1 reads MDHEN; CDR2 reads SYDVKM. This CDR3 region has 15 residues. The V gene lost 3 bases and the J gene lost 5 bases, with 16 bases spanning the gap. This CDR3 is CASSFVDGVWETQYF. CDR3 nucleotides: TGTGCCAGCAGTTTTGTTGACGGGGTGTGGGAGACCCAGTACTTC. Combining the CDR3 with reference TRBV28 and TRBJ2-5 gives the whole variable domain DVKVTQSSRYLVKRTGEKVFLECVQDMDHENMFWYRQDPGLGLRLIYFSYDVKMKEKGDIPEGYSVSREKKERFSLILESASTNQTSMYLCASSFVDGVWETQYFGPGTRLLVL.

This clonotype was observed many times. The genes are TRBV29-1 and TRBJ2-2; D call uncertain. Trimming cost V 5 bases and J 5 bases, with 6 bases left between them. Germline CDR1 reads SQVTM; CDR2 reads ANQGSEA. The CDR3 consists of 11 residues. CDR3 nucleotide sequence: TGCAGCGTTCGGAAGACCGGGGAGCTGTTTTTT. Residues: CSVRKTGELFF.

This clonotype has ten or more counts. The chain has TRBV28 and TRBJ1-1; maybe TRBD1 (6 bases). The V gene's germline CDR1 is MDHEN and CDR2 SYDVKM. This CDR3 spans 14 amino acids. V lost 2 bases to trimming and J lost 5 bases, with 12 bases between them. CDR3 protein: CASSLLGALTEAFF. The CDR3 DNA sequence: TGTGCCAGCAGTTTACTGGGGGCTCTTACTGAAGCTTTCTTT.

This clonotype was detected many times. The rearrangement uses TRBV6-8 and TRBJ2-3; 8 bases fit TRBD1. V lost 2 bases, J lost 5 bases, and 6 bases stayed unmatched. The CDR3 sequence is 15 residues long. Germline CDR1 and CDR2: MNHGY and SAAAGT. In DNA form, the CDR3 reads TGTGCCAGCAGTTACGGACAGGGAGCTGTAGATACGCAGTATTTT. Translated, it gives CASSYGQGAVDTQYF.

In its sample, this clonotype was seen many times. The V call is TRBV5-1, the J call TRBJ2-1; the D gene is possibly TRBD2 (5 bases). The CDR3 length is 14 residues. Germline V gene lookup returns CDR1 SGHRS and CDR2 YFSETQ. Trimming pared 3 bases from V and 2 bases from J, leaving 9 bases between. The CDR3 DNA reads as TGCGCCAGCAGCTACAGCGGAGCCTACAATGAGCAGTTCTTC. Translated: CASSYSGAYNEQFF. The complete variable domain, with remaining parts taken from reference TRBV5-1 and TRBJ2-1, reads KAGVTQTPRYLIKTRGQQVTLSCSPISGHRSVSWYQQTPGQGLQFLFEYFSETQRNKGNFPGRFSGRQFSNSRSEMNVSTLELGDSALYLCASSYSGAYNEQFFGPGTRLTVL.

The gene calls are TRBV6-6 and TRBJ2-1, with 13 bases that match TRBD2. CDR3 length: 16 amino acids. J gave up 9 bases and V 2 bases, and 7 bases lay outside the gene matches. Germline CDR1 is MNHNY and CDR2 is SVGAGI (reference sequence). The CDR3 nucleotides read TGTGCCAGCAGTTACCCTACTAGCGGGAGGGCCTTTGAGCAGTTCTTC. It translates to CASSYPTSGRAFEQFF.

Ten or more counts support this clonotype. The chain employs TRBV7-6 and TRBJ2-7; 8 bases are a match to TRBD1. The junction had 1 base not matched to a gene; V was cut back by 1 base and J by 5 bases. This CDR3 has 13 residues. CDR1 and CDR2 (germline): SGHVS, FNYEAQ. The CDR3 reads CASSLGDRNEQYF. CDR3 nucleotides: TGTGCCAGCAGCTTAGGGGACAGGAACGAGCAGTACTTC.

This clonotype was seen ten or more times. The chain's CDR3 is CASSYTQGPNEKLFF. The CDR3 nucleotides are TGTGCCAGCAGTTACACACAGGGACCTAATGAAAAACTGTTTTTT. This chain joins TRBV6-2 or TRBV6-3 and TRBJ1-4; perhaps TRBD1 as D (6 bases). Germline values: CDR1 MNHEY, CDR2 SVGEGT. This CDR3 has 15 residues. Trimming took off 2 bases at V and 3 bases at J, with 10 bases between the two ends.